The 14 T cell receptor beta chains below were found in one sample sequenced in a study of blood T cell repertoires in COVID-19 (TCRdb year 2020). Library prep was done by the immunoSEQ multiplex PCR assay. TCRdb retrieved this table from immuneACCESS and kept in-frame rearrangements only. Not all clones are present; in checked studies, unresolved V genes account for under half, and no reason is known for the remainder. This sample holds over 150,000 clones; 80% to 85% were observed only once. In total, the top ten clones hold less than 8.5% of the sample. Sequenced: PBMCs or T cells enriched from blood (not recorded which). The source is a man in his forties who had recovered from COVID-19.

This clone came up once. This rearrangement joins TRBV3-1 (or the pseudogene TRBV3-2) to TRBJ1-1; tentatively, D is TRBD1 (5 bases). Germline V lookup: CDR1 LGHDT, CDR2 YNNKEL (reference sequence). The CDR3 sequence is 15 residues long. V was clipped by 1 base and J by 7 bases, with 16 bases between them. CDR3 residues: CASSQGQRPTGEAFF. CDR3 DNA: TGTGCCAGCAGCCAAGGACAGAGGCCCACAGGTGAAGCTTTCTTT.

As DNA, the CDR3 is TGTGCCAGCCGGTCCCTTAATGAAAAACTGTTTTTT. It encodes CASRSLNEKLFF. The J gene is TRBJ1-4, the V gene TRBV6-5; the D is unclear. The CDR3 has 12 amino acids. The V and J ends lost 8 bases and 4 bases respectively, with 8 bases between them. CDR1 and CDR2 (germline): MNHEY, SVGAGI.

V and J are TRBV6-5 and TRBJ1-2; 8 nucleotides align to TRBD1. Germline V CDR1 and CDR2: MNHEY, SVGAGI. The V segment lost 6 bases and the J segment 8 bases; nucleotides outside the gene matches: 2. The CDR3 sequence is 11 residues long. The CDR3 spells CASRTGDGYTF. The CDR3 nucleotides are TGTGCCAGCAGGACAGGGGACGGCTACACCTTC.

This clone is a singleton in its sample. V gene TRBV7-9 combines with J gene TRBJ2-7; TRBD2 is a possible D gene (6 bases). CDR1 SEHNR and CDR2 FQNEAQ come from the germline V gene (reference sequence). This CDR3 is built from 15 residues. V was shortened by 2 bases and J by 0 bases, with 11 bases between the two germline ends. The chain's CDR3 is CASSLIGSYSYEQYF. The CDR3 region has the DNA TGTGCCAGCAGCTTAATCGGGAGTTACTCCTACGAGCAGTACTTC.

This clone was counted once. V and J are TRBV5-6 and TRBJ1-1; D might be TRBD1 (5 bases). V gave up 4 bases and J gave up 3 bases, with 16 bases separating them. CDR1 and CDR2 from the germline V gene are SGHDT and YYEEEE. This CDR3 contains 15 residues. The CDR3 sequence: CASSLSRRDYTEAFF. The CDR3 DNA sequence: TGTGCCAGCAGCCTCTCTCGCAGGGATTACACTGAAGCTTTCTTT.

The chain recombines TRBV29-1 with TRBJ1-3; TRBD1 aligns across 8 bases. Losses at the gene ends were 5 bases for V and 0 bases for J; bases not matched to a gene: 3. There are 14 residues in the CDR3. Looked up from germline, CDR1 is SQVTM and CDR2 is ANQGSEA. The CDR3 coding sequence is TGCAGCGTTCGTGACAGGGGCTCTGGAAACACCATATATTTT. Translation gives CSVRDRGSGNTIYF.

The chain links TRBV19 to TRBJ1-5, with 10 nucleotides matching TRBD1. Losses at the gene ends were 5 bases for V and 5 bases for J; bases not matched to a gene: 9. The length of the CDR3 is 16 residues. Germline CDR1 reads LNHDA; CDR2 reads SQIVND (reference sequence). In nucleotides, the CDR3 is TGTGCCAGTAGTTCAAGGGACAGGGGATGGGATCAGCCCCAGCATTTT. Encoded protein: CASSSRDRGWDQPQHF.

The chain combines TRBV13 with TRBJ1-3; TRBD1 matches 7 bases. The CDR3 extends over 17 amino acids. CDR1 PRHDT and CDR2 FYEKMQ come from the germline V gene (reference sequence). With 1 base clipped from V and 6 bases from J, the junction kept 12 bases outside the gene matches. CDR3 DNA: TGTGCCAGCAGCTTAGAGCCCCGCAGGGGGTGGGAAAACACCATATATTTT. It translates to CASSLEPRRGWENTIYF. Full variable domain (remainder filled in from reference TRBV13 and TRBJ1-3): AAGVIQSPRHLIKEKRETATLKCYPIPRHDTVYWYQQGPGQDPQFLISFYEKMQSDKGSIPDRFSAQQFSDYHSELNMSSLELGDSALYFCASSLEPRRGWENTIYFGEGSWLTVV.

The genes are TRBV7-9 and TRBJ2-1; no clear D gene. In germline, CDR1 is SEHNR, CDR2 FQNEAQ (reference sequence). The CDR3 is 17 residues long. The V and J ends lost 0 bases and 4 bases respectively, with 16 bases between them. CDR3 in amino acids: CASSLAYATRRYNEQFF. The CDR3, as DNA: TGTGCCAGCAGCTTAGCGTACGCCACTCGAAGATACAATGAGCAGTTCTTC.

The chain carries TRBV25-1 and TRBJ1-1, with a possible D match to TRBD1 (6 bases). CDR1 is MGHDK, CDR2 SYGVNS, per germline. Trimming stripped 4 bases from V and 10 bases from J, with 13 bases between. CDR3 length: 12 amino acids. For the CDR3, the DNA is TGTGCCAGCAGTGGGCCCGCCAGGGGAGCTTTCTTT. It is translated as CASSGPARGAFF.

The rearrangement uses TRBV9 and TRBJ2-1; 8 bases agree with TRBD1. The CDR3 sequence is 14 residues long. Per the germline V gene, CDR1 is SGDLS and CDR2 is YYNGEE. The V gene end was trimmed by 0 bases and the J gene end by 9 bases; junction bases not matched to a gene: 5. The chain's CDR3 is CASSVAQGAVEQFF. CDR3 DNA sequence: TGTGCCAGCAGCGTAGCTCAGGGGGCTGTTGAGCAGTTCTTC.

The chain couples TRBV9 to TRBJ2-2; D is perhaps TRBD1 (6 bases). CDR1 is SGDLS, CDR2 YYNGEE, per germline. This CDR3 contains 14 residues. The V end was cut by 0 bases, the J end by 7 bases, with 10 bases between. The CDR3 bases are TGTGCCAGCAGCGTAGGGACAGACCGCGGGGAGCTGTTTTTT. Protein sequence: CASSVGTDRGELFF. Full variable domain (remainder filled in from reference TRBV9 and TRBJ2-2): DSGVTQTPKHLITATGQRVTLRCSPRSGDLSVYWYQQSLDQGLQFLIQYYNGEERAKGNILERFSAQQFPDLHSELNLSSLELGDSALYFCASSVGTDRGELFFGEGSRLTVL.

The genes are TRBV4-1 and TRBJ2-1, with a tentative D call TRBD1 (7 bases). V lost 4 bases and J lost 11, with 27 bases in between. The CDR3 is made up of 17 amino acids. Germline V gene lookup returns CDR1 MGHRA and CDR2 YSYEKL. CDR3 region: CASSPSQTGQRVSKQFF. In DNA form, the CDR3 reads TGCGCCAGCAGCCCGTCACAGACGGGACAGCGGGTGAGTAAGCAGTTCTTC.

The V call is TRBV18, the J call TRBJ2-7; 7 nucleotides match TRBD1. In germline, CDR1 is KGHSH, CDR2 LQKENI. V shed 3 bases and J 4 bases; nucleotides not matched to a gene: 6. This CDR3 comprises 14 residues. CDR3 loop: CASSPPGQSYEQYF. For the CDR3, the DNA is TGTGCCAGCTCACCTCCGGGACAGAGTTACGAGCAGTACTTC.